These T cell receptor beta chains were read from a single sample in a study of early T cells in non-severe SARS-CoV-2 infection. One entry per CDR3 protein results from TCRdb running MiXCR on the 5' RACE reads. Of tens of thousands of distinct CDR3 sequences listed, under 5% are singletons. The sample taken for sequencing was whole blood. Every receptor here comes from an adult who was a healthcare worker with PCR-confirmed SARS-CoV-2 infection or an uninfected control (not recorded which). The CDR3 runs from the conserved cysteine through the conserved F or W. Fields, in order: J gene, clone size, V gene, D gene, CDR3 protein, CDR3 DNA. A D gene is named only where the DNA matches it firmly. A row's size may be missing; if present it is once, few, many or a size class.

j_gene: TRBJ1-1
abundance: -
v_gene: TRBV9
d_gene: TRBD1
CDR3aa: CASSDPTGLNTEAFF
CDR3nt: TGTGCCAGCAGCGATCCGACAGGGTTGAACACTGAAGCTTTCTTT

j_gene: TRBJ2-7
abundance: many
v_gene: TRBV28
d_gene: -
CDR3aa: CASSWLAREQYF
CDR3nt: TGTGCCAGCAGTTGGCTAGCGCGCGAGCAGTACTTC

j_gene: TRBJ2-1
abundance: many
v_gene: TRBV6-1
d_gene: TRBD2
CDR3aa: CASSGLPTSGSLNEQFF
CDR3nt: TGTGCCAGCAGTGGCCTCCCGACTAGCGGGAGCCTCAATGAGCAGTTCTTC

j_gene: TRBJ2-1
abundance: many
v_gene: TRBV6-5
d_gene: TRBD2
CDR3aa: CASSPTSGSAHEQFF
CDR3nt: TGTGCCAGCAGCCCGACTAGCGGGAGCGCCCATGAGCAGTTCTTC

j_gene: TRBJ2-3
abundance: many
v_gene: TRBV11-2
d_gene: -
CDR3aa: CASSFLRDTQYF
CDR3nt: TGTGCCAGCAGCTTTCTGAGAGATACGCAGTATTTT

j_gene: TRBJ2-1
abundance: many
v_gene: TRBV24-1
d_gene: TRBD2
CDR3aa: CATSDSIAGSSYNEQFF
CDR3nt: TGTGCCACCAGTGATTCCATAGCGGGAAGCTCCTACAATGAGCAGTTCTTC

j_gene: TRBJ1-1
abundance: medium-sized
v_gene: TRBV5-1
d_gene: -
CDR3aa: CASSLGENTEAFF
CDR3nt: TGCGCCAGCAGCTTGGGCGAGAACACTGAAGCTTTCTTT

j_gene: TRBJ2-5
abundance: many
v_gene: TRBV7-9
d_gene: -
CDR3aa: CASSRWATGQETQYF
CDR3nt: TGTGCCAGCAGCCGTTGGGCGACAGGTCAAGAGACCCAGTACTTC

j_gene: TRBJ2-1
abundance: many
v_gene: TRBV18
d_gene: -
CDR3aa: CASSPPLNEQFF
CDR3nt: TGTGCCAGCTCACCACCCCTCAATGAGCAGTTCTTC

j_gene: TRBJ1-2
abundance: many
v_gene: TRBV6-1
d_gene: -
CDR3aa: CASTDQGTQGGYTF
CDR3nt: TGTGCCAGCACAGACCAGGGGACCCAGGGTGGCTACACCTTC